This T cell receptor (beta chain) emerged from a study of OX40 agonist ivuxolimab in advanced cancers. The study, taken as a whole, reports: Some of the lowest clonal expansion was seen in partial responders at 0.1-3.0 mg/kg.

Sequenced by immunoSEQ multiplex PCR; TCRdb stores in-frame clones only, minus some. The table has 60,000 to 95,000 clones, roughly 90% seen once. Germline V gives CDR1 LNHDA, CDR2 SQIVND (reference sequence). The CDR3 spans 14 residues. V lost 8 bases and J lost 4; bases outside the gene matches: 1. This clone was observed once. Antigen specificity is unknown. The receptor's source is an adult with an advanced solid tumor such as melanoma, head and neck, liver or kidney cancer. Source: CD4+ or CD8+ T cells sorted from blood, taken in a trial of the OX40 agonist ivuxolimab. The chain recombines TRBV19 with TRBJ2-3; 15 bases line up with TRBD2. The DNA of the CDR3 is TGTGCCAGTGGACTAGCGGGAGGGTCAGATACGCAGTATTTT. The encoded protein is CASGLAGGSDTQYF.